This entry features one TCR beta chain sequence. The antigen is not known. These data belong to a study of EBV T-cell therapy then PD-1 blockade in nasopharyngeal carcinoma. The germline gives CDR1 MRHNA, CDR2 SNTAGT. The ends lost 0 bases at V and 4 bases at J; junction bases unmatched: 1. This CDR3 contains 15 residues. Libraries were prepared by immunoSEQ multiplex PCR; TCRdb keeps only in-frame clonotypes and omits some of them. The sample yields about 22,000 clones, 82% seen once. Indicated treatment: AdE1-LMPpoly-expanded autologous EBV-specific T-cell therapy followed by anti-PD-1 nivolumab. This sequence originates from a man aged 35 to 55 with nasopharyngeal carcinoma. The V call is TRBV6-4, the J call TRBJ2-3; 10 bases line up with TRBD1. The sequencing used CD8+ T cells from blood, collected at day -245 from a patient whose treatment included autologous EBV-specific T cells and nivolumab. As DNA, the CDR3 is TGTGCCAGCAGTGACTCGACAGGGGGCGCAGATACGCAGTATTTT. Translation gives CASSDSTGGADTQYF.